These 5 T cell receptor beta chains originate from one sample sequenced in a study of T cell changes during pregnancy in multiple sclerosis (dated by TCRdb to between 2018 and 2021). The library was prepared using the immunoSEQ multiplex PCR assay. TCRdb provides this immuneACCESS table in a form limited to in-frame rearrangements. Some clones are lacking; in checked studies, under half of them reflect an unresolved V gene, and why the rest are absent is not known. The sample includes under 50,000 clones, with roughly 94% observed a single time. The ten largest clones add up to 5.5% to 7% of the sample. This specimen was CD8+ T cells from peripheral blood mononuclear cells, taken in the first trimester of pregnancy. All receptors derive from a female donor with multiple sclerosis, enrolled in a pregnancy study.

CDR3 loop: CSVRGSNTGELFF. CDR3 bases: TGCAGCGTTCGCGGGTCGAACACCGGGGAGCTGTTTTTT. The chain uses TRBV29-1 and TRBJ2-2; D may be TRBD2 (5 bases). The CDR3 is 13 amino acids. Germline values: CDR1 SQVTM, CDR2 ANQGSEA. Trimming cost V 5 bases and J 0 bases, with 7 bases left between them.

The CDR3 is CASSSGTGEFGYTF. The DNA of the CDR3 is TGCGCCAGCAGCTCCGGGACAGGAGAATTCGGCTACACCTTC. The genes are TRBV4-3 and TRBJ1-2; 8 nucleotides agree with TRBD1. The CDR3 loop spans 14 amino acids. Germline trimming cut 5 bases from V and 8 bases from J; bases unmatched to any gene: 10. Germline V gene sequence: CDR1 LGHNA, CDR2 YSLEER.

The chain carries TRBV7-8 and TRBJ1-4; D uncertain. Trimming removed 5 bases at V and 5 bases at J, with 15 bases between. The CDR3 sequence is 15 residues long. Germline assignment: CDR1 SGHVS and CDR2 FQNEAQ. The CDR3 sequence is CASSTWEGRNEKLFF. The CDR3 nucleotides read TGTGCCAGCAGCACCTGGGAAGGGAGGAATGAAAAACTGTTTTTT.

The CDR3 nucleotides are TGTGCCAGCGGTGGGGGCTGGGACTATGGCTACACCTTC. As protein: CASGGGWDYGYTF. The chain has TRBV27 and TRBJ1-2, with D tentatively TRBD1 (6 bases). V was clipped by 8 bases and J by 3 bases, with 13 bases between them. Looked up from germline, CDR1 is MNHEY and CDR2 is SMNVEV (reference sequence). The CDR3 runs to 13 residues.

This sequence joins TRBV7-9 and TRBJ2-5; D remains unclear. This CDR3 is 15 amino acids long. V was cut by 0 bases and J by 1 base, with 9 bases left in between. Germline values: CDR1 SEHNR, CDR2 FQNEAQ (reference sequence). Here the CDR3 DNA reads TGTGCCAGCAGCTTAGCGTTTGGGCTCCAAGAGACCCAGTACTTC. This sequence encodes CASSLAFGLQETQYF.